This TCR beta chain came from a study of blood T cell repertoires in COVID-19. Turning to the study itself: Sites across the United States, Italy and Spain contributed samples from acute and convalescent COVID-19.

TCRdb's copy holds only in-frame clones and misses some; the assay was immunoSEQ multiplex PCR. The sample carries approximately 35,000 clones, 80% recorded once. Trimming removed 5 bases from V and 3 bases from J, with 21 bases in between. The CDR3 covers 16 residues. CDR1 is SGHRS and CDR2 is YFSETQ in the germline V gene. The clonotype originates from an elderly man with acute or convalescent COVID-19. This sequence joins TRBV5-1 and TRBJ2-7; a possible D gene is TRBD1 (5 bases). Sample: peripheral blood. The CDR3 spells CASRLRIGAQVYEQYF. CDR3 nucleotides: TGCGCCAGCAGGTTGAGGATTGGGGCGCAGGTCTACGAGCAGTACTTC.